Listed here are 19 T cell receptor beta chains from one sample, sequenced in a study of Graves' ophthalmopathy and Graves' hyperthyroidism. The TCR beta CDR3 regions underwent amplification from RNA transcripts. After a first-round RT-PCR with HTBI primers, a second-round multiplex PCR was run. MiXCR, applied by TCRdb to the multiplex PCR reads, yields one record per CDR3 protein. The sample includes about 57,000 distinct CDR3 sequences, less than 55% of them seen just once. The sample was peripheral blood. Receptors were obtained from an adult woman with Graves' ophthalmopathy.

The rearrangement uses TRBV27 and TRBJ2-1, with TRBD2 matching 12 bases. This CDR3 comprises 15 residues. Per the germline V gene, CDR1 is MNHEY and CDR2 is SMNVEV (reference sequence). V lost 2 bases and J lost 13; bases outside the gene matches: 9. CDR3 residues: CASSLVSSGRVEQFF. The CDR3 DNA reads TGTGCCAGCAGTTTAGTGTCTAGCGGGAGGGTAGAACAGTTCTTC.

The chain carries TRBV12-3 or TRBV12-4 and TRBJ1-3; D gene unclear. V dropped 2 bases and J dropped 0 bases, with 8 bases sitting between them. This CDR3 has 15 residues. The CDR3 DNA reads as TGTGCCAGCAGTTTAACGCAGGACTCTGGAAACACCATATATTTT. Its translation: CASSLTQDSGNTIYF.

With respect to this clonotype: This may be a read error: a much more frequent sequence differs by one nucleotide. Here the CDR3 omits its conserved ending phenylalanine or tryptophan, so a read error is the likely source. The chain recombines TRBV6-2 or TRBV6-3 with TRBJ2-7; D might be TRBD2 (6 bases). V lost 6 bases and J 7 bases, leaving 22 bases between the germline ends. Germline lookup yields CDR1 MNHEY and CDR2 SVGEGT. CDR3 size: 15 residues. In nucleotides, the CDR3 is TGTGCCAGCAGACGTAGCCGGGACTTGGGGAAGGAGCAGTACCTC. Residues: CASRRSRDLGKEQYL.

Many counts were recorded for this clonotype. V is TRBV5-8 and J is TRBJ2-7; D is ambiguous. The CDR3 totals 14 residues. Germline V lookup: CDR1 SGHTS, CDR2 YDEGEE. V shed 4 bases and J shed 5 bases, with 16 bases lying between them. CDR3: CASSKGPLLDEQYF. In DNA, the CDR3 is TGTGCCAGCAGCAAGGGTCCTCTCCTAGACGAGCAGTACTTC.

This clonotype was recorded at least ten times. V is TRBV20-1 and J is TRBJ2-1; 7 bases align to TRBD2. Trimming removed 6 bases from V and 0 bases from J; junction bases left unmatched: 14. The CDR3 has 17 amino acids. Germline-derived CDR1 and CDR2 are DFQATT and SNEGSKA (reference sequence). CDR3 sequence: CSAMNQREPSSYNEQFF. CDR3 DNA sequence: TGCAGTGCGATGAATCAGCGGGAACCGAGCTCCTACAATGAGCAGTTCTTC.

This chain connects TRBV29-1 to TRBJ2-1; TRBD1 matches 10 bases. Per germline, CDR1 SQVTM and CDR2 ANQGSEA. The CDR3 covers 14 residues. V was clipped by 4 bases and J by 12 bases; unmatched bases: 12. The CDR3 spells CSVVVTGGSQAQFF. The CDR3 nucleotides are TGCAGCGTTGTTGTGACAGGGGGCAGTCAGGCGCAGTTCTTC.

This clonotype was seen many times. The CDR3 region has the DNA TGTGCCAGCAGTTTATGGTCAGAAGGGGGCTGGGATTCACCCCTCCACTTT. Translation: CASSLWSEGGWDSPLHF. This chain joins TRBV28 and TRBJ1-6; TRBD1 aligns across 7 bases. The CDR3 spans 17 residues. Looked up from germline, CDR1 is MDHEN and CDR2 is SYDVKM. J gave up 8 bases and V 0 bases, and 10 bases lay outside the gene matches.

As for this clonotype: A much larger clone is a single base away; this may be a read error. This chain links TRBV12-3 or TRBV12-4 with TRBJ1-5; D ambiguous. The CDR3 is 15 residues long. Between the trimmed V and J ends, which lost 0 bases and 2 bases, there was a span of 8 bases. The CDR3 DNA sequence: TGTGCCAGCAGTTTAGCTCGGCGGGGCAATCAGCCCCAGCATTTT. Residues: CASSLARRGNQPQHF.

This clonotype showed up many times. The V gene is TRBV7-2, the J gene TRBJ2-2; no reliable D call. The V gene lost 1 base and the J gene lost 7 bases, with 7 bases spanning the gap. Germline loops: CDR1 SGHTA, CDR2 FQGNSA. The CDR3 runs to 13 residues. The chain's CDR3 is CASSLDFRGELFF. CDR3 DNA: TGTGCCAGCAGCTTAGACTTCCGCGGGGAGCTGTTTTTT.

CDR3 DNA: TGCGCCAGCAGCCTAGCGGGACAGGAGAGCACCGGGGAGCTGTTTTTT. It codes for CASSLAGQESTGELFF. This chain links TRBV5-1 with TRBJ2-2, with a tentative D call TRBD2 (9 bases). The CDR3 contains 16 residues. V lost 4 bases, J lost 4 bases, and 17 bases lay in between. The germline V gene has CDR1 SGHRS and CDR2 YFSETQ. Filled out from reference TRBV5-1 and TRBJ2-2, the complete variable domain reads KAGVTQTPRYLIKTRGQQVTLSCSPISGHRSVSWYQQTPGQGLQFLFEYFSETQRNKGNFPGRFSGRQFSNSRSEMNVSTLELGDSALYLCASSLAGQESTGELFFGEGSRLTVL.

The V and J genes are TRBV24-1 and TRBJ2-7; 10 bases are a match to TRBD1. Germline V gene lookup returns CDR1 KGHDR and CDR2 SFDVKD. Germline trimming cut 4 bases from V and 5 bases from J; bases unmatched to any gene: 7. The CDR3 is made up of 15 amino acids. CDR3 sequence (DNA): TGTGCCACCAGTGACCCCGCGGGACAGGGGAACGAGCAGTACTTC. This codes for CATSDPAGQGNEQYF.

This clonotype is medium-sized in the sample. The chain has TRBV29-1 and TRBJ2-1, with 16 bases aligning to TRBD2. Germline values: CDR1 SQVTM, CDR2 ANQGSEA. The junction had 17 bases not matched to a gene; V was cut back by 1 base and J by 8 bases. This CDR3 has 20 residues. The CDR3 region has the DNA TGCAGCGTTGAAGGTGTTGGGGGACTAGCGGGAGGGCCTGGTTCATATGAGCAGTTCTTC. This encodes CSVEGVGGLAGGPGSYEQFF.

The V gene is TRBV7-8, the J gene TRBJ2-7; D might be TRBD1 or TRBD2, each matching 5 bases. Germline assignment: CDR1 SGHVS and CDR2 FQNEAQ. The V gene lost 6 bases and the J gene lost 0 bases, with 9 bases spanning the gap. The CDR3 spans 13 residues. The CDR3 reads CASRGPISYEQYF. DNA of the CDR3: TGTGCCAGCAGGGGACCGATCTCCTACGAGCAGTACTTC. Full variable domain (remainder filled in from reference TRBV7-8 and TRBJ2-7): GAGVSQSPRYKVAKRGQDVALRCDPISGHVSLFWYQQALGQGPEFLTYFQNEAQLDKSGLPSDRFFAERPEGSVSTLKIQRTQQEDSAVYLCASRGPISYEQYFGPGTRLTVT.

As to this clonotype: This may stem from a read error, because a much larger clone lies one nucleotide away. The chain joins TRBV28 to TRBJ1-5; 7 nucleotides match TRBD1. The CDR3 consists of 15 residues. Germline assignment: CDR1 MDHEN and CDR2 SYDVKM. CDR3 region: CASSPRTGHNQPQQF. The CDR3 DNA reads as TGTGCCAGCAGTCCTAGGACAGGACACAATCAGCCCCAGCAATTT.

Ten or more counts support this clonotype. CDR3 loop: CSARGVAGQLNSPLHF. The CDR3 DNA reads as TGCAGTGCTAGAGGGGTCGCGGGACAGCTTAATTCACCCCTCCACTTT. V usage is TRBV20-1 and J usage is TRBJ1-6; 7 bases match TRBD1. The CDR3 extends over 16 amino acids. The J segment lost 6 bases and the V segment lost 1 base, leaving 9 bases of the junction unmatched. Per the germline V gene, CDR1 is DFQATT and CDR2 is SNEGSKA (reference sequence).

CDR3 sequence (DNA): TGCAGTGCTAGAGATGGTAGCGGGGCATGGGTTGAGCAGTACTTC. Amino acid sequence: CSARDGSGAWVEQYF. The chain uses TRBV20-1 and TRBJ2-7, with 8 bases lining up with TRBD2. Germline lookup yields CDR1 DFQATT and CDR2 SNEGSKA (reference sequence). This CDR3 has 15 residues. J was trimmed by 7 bases and V by 0 bases; bases with no gene match: 11.

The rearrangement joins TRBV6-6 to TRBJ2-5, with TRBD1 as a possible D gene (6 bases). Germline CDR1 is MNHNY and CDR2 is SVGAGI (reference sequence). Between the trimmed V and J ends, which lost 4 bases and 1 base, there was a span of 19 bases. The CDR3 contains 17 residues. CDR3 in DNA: TGTGCCAGCAGTTCCCTGGCGGACACAGGGATCCAAGAGACCCAGTACTTC. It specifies CASSSLADTGIQETQYF.

The DNA of the CDR3 is TGCGGTTCTACGACGGAGGGCCTATACAATGAGCAGTTCTTC. Its translation: CGSTTEGLYNEQFF. The V gene is TRBV20-1, the J gene TRBJ2-1; maybe TRBD2 (6 bases). There are 14 residues in the CDR3. Germline lookup yields CDR1 DFQATT and CDR2 SNEGSKA (reference sequence).

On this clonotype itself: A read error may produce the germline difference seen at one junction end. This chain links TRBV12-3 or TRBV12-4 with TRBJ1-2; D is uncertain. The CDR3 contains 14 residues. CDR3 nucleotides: TGTGCCGGCAGTTCAGCGGCCAGGCACTATGGCTACACCTTC. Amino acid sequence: CAGSSAARHYGYTF.